Here is one TCR beta chain with its context. This CDR3 has 13 residues. The germline CDR1 and CDR2 sequences are MNHEY and SVGAGI. The V gene end was trimmed by 7 bases and the J gene end by 5 bases; junction bases not matched to a gene: 5. Only in-frame clones appear in the TCRdb table, and some are missing; sequencing was by immunoSEQ multiplex PCR. The table lists about 70,000 clones, about 88% of them singletons, with 3.9% in the top ten. These data come from a study of blood T cell repertoires in COVID-19. This sequence joins TRBV6-5 and TRBJ1-2; 9 bases fit TRBD1. The TCR sequence derives from an older man with active COVID-19. The sequenced material came from peripheral blood. The chain's CDR3 is CASTRQGGYGYTF. CDR3 nucleotides: TGTGCCAGCACCCGACAGGGGGGTTATGGCTACACCTTC.